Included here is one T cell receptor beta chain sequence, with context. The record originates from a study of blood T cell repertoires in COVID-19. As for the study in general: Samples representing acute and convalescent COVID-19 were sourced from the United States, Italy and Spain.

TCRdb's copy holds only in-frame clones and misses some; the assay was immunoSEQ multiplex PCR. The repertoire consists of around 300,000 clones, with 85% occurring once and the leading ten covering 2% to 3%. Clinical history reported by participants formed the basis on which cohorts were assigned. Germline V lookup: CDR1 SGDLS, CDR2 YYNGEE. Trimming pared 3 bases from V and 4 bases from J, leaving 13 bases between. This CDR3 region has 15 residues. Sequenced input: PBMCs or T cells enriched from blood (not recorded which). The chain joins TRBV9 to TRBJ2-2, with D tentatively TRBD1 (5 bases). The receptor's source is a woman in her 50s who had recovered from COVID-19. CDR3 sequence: CASSAFDQGTGELFF. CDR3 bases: TGTGCCAGCAGCGCGTTCGACCAGGGCACCGGGGAGCTGTTTTTT.